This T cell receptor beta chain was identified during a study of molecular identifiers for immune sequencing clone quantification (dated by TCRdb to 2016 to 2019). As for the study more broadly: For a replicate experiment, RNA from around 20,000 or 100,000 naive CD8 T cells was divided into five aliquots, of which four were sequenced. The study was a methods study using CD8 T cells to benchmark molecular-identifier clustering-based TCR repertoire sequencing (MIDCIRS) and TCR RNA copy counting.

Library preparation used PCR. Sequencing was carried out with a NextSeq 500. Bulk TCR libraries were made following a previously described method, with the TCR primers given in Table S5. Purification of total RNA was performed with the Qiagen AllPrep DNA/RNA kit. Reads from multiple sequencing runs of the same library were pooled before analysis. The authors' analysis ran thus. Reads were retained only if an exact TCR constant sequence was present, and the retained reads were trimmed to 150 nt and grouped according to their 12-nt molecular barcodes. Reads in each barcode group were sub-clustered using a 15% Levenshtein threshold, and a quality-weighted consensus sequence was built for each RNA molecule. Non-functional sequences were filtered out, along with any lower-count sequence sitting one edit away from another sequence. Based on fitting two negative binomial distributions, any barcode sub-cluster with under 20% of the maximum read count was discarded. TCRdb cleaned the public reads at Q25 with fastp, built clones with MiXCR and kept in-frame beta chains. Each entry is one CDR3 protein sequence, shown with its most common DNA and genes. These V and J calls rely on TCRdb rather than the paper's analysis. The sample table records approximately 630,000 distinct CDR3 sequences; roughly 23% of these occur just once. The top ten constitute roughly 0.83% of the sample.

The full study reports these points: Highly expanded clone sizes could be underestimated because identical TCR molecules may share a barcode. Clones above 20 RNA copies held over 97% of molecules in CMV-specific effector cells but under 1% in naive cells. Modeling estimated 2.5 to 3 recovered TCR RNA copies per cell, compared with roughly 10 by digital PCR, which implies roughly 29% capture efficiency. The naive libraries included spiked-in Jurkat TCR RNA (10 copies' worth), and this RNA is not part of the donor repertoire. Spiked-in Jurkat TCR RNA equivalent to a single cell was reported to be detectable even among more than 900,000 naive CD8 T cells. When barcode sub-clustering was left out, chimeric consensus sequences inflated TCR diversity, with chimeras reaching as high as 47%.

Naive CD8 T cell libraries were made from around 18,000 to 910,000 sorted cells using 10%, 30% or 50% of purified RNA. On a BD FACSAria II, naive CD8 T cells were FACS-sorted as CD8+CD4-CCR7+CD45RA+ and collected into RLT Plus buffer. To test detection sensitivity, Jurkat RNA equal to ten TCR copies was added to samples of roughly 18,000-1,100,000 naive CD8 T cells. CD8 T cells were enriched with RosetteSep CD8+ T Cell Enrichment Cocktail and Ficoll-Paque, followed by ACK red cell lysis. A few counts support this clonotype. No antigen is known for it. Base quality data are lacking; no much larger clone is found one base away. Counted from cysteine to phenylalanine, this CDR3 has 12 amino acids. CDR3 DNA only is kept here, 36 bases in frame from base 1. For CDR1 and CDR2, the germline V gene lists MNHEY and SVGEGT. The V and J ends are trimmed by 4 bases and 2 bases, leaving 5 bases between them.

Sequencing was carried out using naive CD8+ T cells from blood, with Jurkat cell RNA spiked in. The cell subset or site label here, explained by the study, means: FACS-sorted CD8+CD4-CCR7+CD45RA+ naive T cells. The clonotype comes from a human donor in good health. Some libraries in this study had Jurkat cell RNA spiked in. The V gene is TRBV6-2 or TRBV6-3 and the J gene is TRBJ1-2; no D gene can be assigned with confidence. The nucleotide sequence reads TGTGCCAGCAGTTCCTACAACTATGGCTACACCTTC. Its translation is CASSSYNYGYTF.